A single sample gave rise to the 11 T cell receptor beta chains below, sequenced in a study of identical twins. TCRdb re-analysed the 5' RACE reads in MiXCR, keeping a single row per CDR3 protein. The table has some 590,000 distinct CDR3 sequences, nearly 10% seen once. The data also belong to a second study, concerning yellow fever vaccine responses in identical twins.

The sequenced sample consisted of PBMCs. These receptors were taken from a woman between 18 and 29 years old in good health.

This clonotype has a handful of counts. The chain uses TRBV5-1 and TRBJ2-2, with TRBD2 matching 11 bases. From germline, CDR1 is SGHRS and CDR2 YFSETQ. The CDR3 loop spans 19 amino acids. The J segment lost 0 bases and the V segment lost 2 bases, leaving 9 bases of the junction unmatched. The CDR3 DNA sequence: TGCGCCAGCAGCTTCTCGGGACTAGCGGACATGGCGAACACCGGGGAGCTGTTTTTT. Encoded protein: CASSFSGLADMANTGELFF.

The chain joins TRBV2 to TRBJ1-5, with TRBD1 matching over 7 bases. Germline loops: CDR1 SNHLY, CDR2 FYNNEI. The CDR3 is 12 residues long. Trimming took 6 bases from V and 12 from J; bases not matched to a gene: 8. CDR3 protein: CASSLRDSIQHF. Here the CDR3 DNA reads TGTGCCAGCAGCCTCCGGGACAGCATCCAGCATTTT.

This clonotype was detected many times. This sequence joins TRBV15 and TRBJ2-3, with D perhaps matching TRBD2 (6 bases). Per germline, CDR1 LNHNV and CDR2 YYDKDF (reference sequence). This CDR3 has 15 residues. Trimming took off 0 bases at V and 5 bases at J, with 12 bases between the two ends. The CDR3 nucleotides are TGTGCCACCAGCAGAGACGGGGGAGGAAAAGATACGCAGTATTTT. The encoded protein is CATSRDGGGKDTQYF.

Only a few counts were recorded for this clonotype. The rearrangement joins TRBV20-1 to TRBJ2-2, with 11 bases identical to TRBD2. Germline assignment: CDR1 DFQATT and CDR2 SNEGSKA (reference sequence). The V gene end was trimmed by 3 bases and the J gene end by 1 base; junction bases not matched to a gene: 10. The CDR3 consists of 18 residues. CDR3 in amino acids: CSASPRAGLAVNTGELFF. CDR3 sequence (DNA): TGCAGTGCTAGTCCGCGGGCGGGACTAGCGGTGAACACCGGGGAGCTGTTTTTT.

The chain employs TRBV3-1 and TRBJ2-1; 7 bases align to TRBD1. The junction had 6 bases not matched to a gene; V was cut back by 2 bases and J by 2 bases. This CDR3 comprises 16 residues. Germline lookup yields CDR1 LGHDT and CDR2 YNNKEL (reference sequence). The CDR3 loop is CASSQSRGRTYNEQFF. CDR3 sequence (DNA): TGTGCCAGCAGCCAAAGTAGGGGGCGGACCTACAATGAGCAGTTCTTC.

The chain links TRBV28 to TRBJ2-7; no reliable D call. This CDR3 has 13 residues. V was cut by 5 bases and J by 4 bases, with 12 bases left in between. The germline gives CDR1 MDHEN, CDR2 SYDVKM. DNA of the CDR3: TGTGCCAGCAGTCTAAAACAAGTTTACGAGCAGTACTTC. This codes for CASSLKQVYEQYF.

This clonotype has ten or more counts. This chain links TRBV20-1 with TRBJ2-2; 8 bases agree with TRBD2. Germline V gene lookup returns CDR1 DFQATT and CDR2 SNEGSKA (reference sequence). The length of the CDR3 is 16 residues. V shed 1 base, J shed 6 bases, and the junction held 10 bases outside the gene matches. The DNA of the CDR3 is TGCAGTGCTAGAGCCCCGGGACTAGATGGTTCCGGGGAGCTGTTTTTT. The encoded protein is CSARAPGLDGSGELFF.

This clonotype appeared many times. V gene TRBV10-2 combines with J gene TRBJ2-3; TRBD2 aligns across 8 bases. The CDR3 loop spans 14 amino acids. Trimming removed 8 bases from V and 7 bases from J; junction bases left unmatched: 11. Germline V gene sequence: CDR1 WSHSY, CDR2 SAAADI. CDR3 region: CASHLSGRKNTQYF. The CDR3 nucleotides read TGCGCCAGCCACCTGAGCGGGAGAAAGAATACGCAGTATTTT.

DNA for the CDR3: TGCAGTGCTGAAGCGACAGGGTCCTCCTACAATGAGCAGTTCTTC. Translating gives CSAEATGSSYNEQFF. This chain uses TRBV20-1 with TRBJ2-1; 7 bases match TRBD1. The J segment lost 0 bases and the V segment lost 5 bases, leaving 7 bases of the junction unmatched. Looked up from germline, CDR1 is DFQATT and CDR2 is SNEGSKA (reference sequence). The CDR3 is made up of 15 amino acids.

In its sample, this clonotype was seen a few times. V usage is TRBV5-1 and J usage is TRBJ2-6; either TRBD1 or TRBD2 may fit D (5 bases each). This CDR3 is built from 14 residues. From germline, CDR1 is SGHRS and CDR2 YFSETQ. V gave up 4 bases and J gave up 7 bases, with 12 bases separating them. The CDR3 DNA is TGCGCCAGCAGCCCGGGGCCTTTAGCCAACGTCCTGACTTTC. Translated: CASSPGPLANVLTF.

This clonotype showed up just a few times. The V gene is TRBV7-2, the J gene TRBJ2-2; tentative D call: TRBD2 (6 bases). Trimming stripped 1 base from V and 2 bases from J, with 11 bases between. CDR1 and CDR2 (germline): SGHTA, FQGNSA. There are 16 residues in the CDR3. CDR3 nucleotides: TGTGCCAGCAGCTTAGAAGGGACTCCTAACACCGGGGAGCTGTTTTTT. Translating it yields CASSLEGTPNTGELFF.